The clone carrying this T cell receptor beta chain was seen at least ten times. Its antigen remains unidentified. The entry originates in a study of T-cell reconstitution after alpha-beta-depleted transplantation in children. Study conclusions and caveats: Several hundred graft clones that had expanded were reportedly the source of alpha-beta T cells about two months after transplant.

CDR3 length: 14 residues. CDR1 is DFQATT, CDR2 SNEGSKA, per germline (reference sequence). The V and J ends lost 3 bases and 8 bases respectively, with 17 bases between them. Molecular barcoding with unique molecular identifiers was used for the TCRbeta library. TCRdb called the PCR reads again in MiXCR, with one record for every CDR3 protein. The profile covers around 450,000 distinct CDR3 sequences, with 43% appearing a single time and around 29% taken by the ten largest. Sequences were derived from PBMCs, sampled before TCRalphabeta/CD19-depleted stem cell transplant. The clonotype comes from a girl aged 2 to 9 with aplastic anemia, due to receive a stem cell transplant. The chain uses TRBV20-1 and TRBJ2-1, with D possibly called TRBD1 or TRBD2 (5 bases each). Here the CDR3 DNA reads TGCAGTGCTAGTGGGCCTCGGGTGGGGGATGAGCAGTTCTTC. It specifies CSASGPRVGDEQFF.